The next 17 T cell receptor beta chains were all read from a single sample in a study of shared clonotypes between healthy human individuals. Using immunoSEQ multiplex PCR, the repertoire was profiled, and TCRdb retains in-frame clones only, with some absent. The table records 650,000 to 750,000 clones, about two thirds of them present only once. Sequenced sample: memory CD4+ T cells sorted from blood. The subset here: CD45RA-negative fraction. These TCRs come from a young woman in good health.

The V and J genes are TRBV28 and TRBJ1-4; D possibly corresponds to TRBD1 (5 bases). Germline V gene data show CDR1 as MDHEN and CDR2 as SYDVKM. The CDR3 runs 16 residues. V was clipped by 3 bases and J by 0 bases, with 11 bases between them. The chain's CDR3 is CASSLRGGATNEKLFF. In nucleotides, the CDR3 is TGTGCCAGCAGTTTGCGGGGGGGAGCAACTAATGAAAAACTGTTTTTT. Complete variable domain (other parts from reference TRBV28 and TRBJ1-4): DVKVTQSSRYLVKRTGEKVFLECVQDMDHENMFWYRQDPGLGLRLIYFSYDVKMKEKGDIPEGYSVSREKKERFSLILESASTNQTSMYLCASSLRGGATNEKLFFGSGTQLSVL.

The chain links TRBV11-2 to TRBJ1-1; D may be TRBD1 (5 bases). Between the trimmed V and J ends, which lost 3 bases and 4 bases, there was a span of 9 bases. CDR3 size: 13 residues. Germline loops: CDR1 SGHAT, CDR2 FQNNGV. CDR3 sequence: CASSFTGTTEAFF. CDR3 DNA: TGTGCCAGCAGCTTCACAGGTACCACTGAAGCTTTCTTT.

The chain uses TRBV19 and TRBJ2-1; the D gene is possibly TRBD2 (5 bases). Trimming took 4 bases from V and 6 from J, leaving 19 bases between them. The germline V gene encodes CDR1 LNHDA and CDR2 SQIVND (reference sequence). This CDR3 has 16 amino acids. CDR3 amino acids: CASSTPSGYGSNEQFF. CDR3 nucleotide sequence: TGTGCCAGTAGTACCCCAAGCGGATATGGGTCCAATGAGCAGTTCTTC.

The V and J genes are TRBV5-1 and TRBJ2-5; D is unclear. The germline V and J ends were trimmed by 2 bases and 2 bases, with 10 bases remaining between them. Germline CDR1 SGHRS, CDR2 YFSETQ. The CDR3 sequence is 14 residues long. DNA for the CDR3: TGCGCCAGCAGCTTAGGGATGCGGCAAGAGACCCAGTACTTC. It specifies CASSLGMRQETQYF.

Turning to this clone: Distinct nucleotide sequences in the sample also encode this CDR3. The chain uses TRBV5-1 and TRBJ2-3; TRBD1 matches 8 bases. From germline, CDR1 is SGHRS and CDR2 YFSETQ. J was trimmed by 3 bases and V by 4 bases; bases with no gene match: 4. The CDR3 length is 14 residues. CDR3 in amino acids: CASSPGQGTDTQYF. In DNA, the CDR3 is TGCGCCAGCAGCCCCGGACAGGGTACAGATACGCAGTATTTT. The entire variable domain, with the rest obtained from reference TRBV5-1 and TRBJ2-3, is as follows: KAGVTQTPRYLIKTRGQQVTLSCSPISGHRSVSWYQQTPGQGLQFLFEYFSETQRNKGNFPGRFSGRQFSNSRSEMNVSTLELGDSALYLCASSPGQGTDTQYFGPGTRLTVL.

On this clone itself: A read error may be the cause here, since a much bigger clone is one base away. The CDR3 DNA is TGTGCCAGCAGCTTTCTGGAGACCCAGTACTTC. Translation: CASSFLETQYF. The chain employs TRBV7-9 and TRBJ2-5; no reliable D call. The CDR3 covers 11 residues. The V gene lost 3 bases and the J gene lost 5 bases, with 4 bases spanning the gap. Germline CDR1 reads SEHNR; CDR2 reads FQNEAQ (reference sequence).

This chain joins TRBV7-9 and TRBJ2-3; D tentatively reads TRBD1 or TRBD2 (6 bases each). The germline V gene has CDR1 SEHNR and CDR2 FQNEAQ (reference sequence). The CDR3 spans 14 residues. Between the trimmed V and J ends, which lost 8 bases and 3 bases, there was a span of 15 bases. CDR3 nucleotides: TGTGCCAGCGCCGGGGGAACAGGGACAGATACGCAGTATTTT. Translating it yields CASAGGTGTDTQYF.

This clone was recorded many times. The chain has TRBV11-2 and TRBJ2-3; a possible D gene is TRBD2 (6 bases). Germline V CDR1 and CDR2: SGHAT, FQNNGV. This CDR3 has 16 residues. Trimming took off 5 bases at V and 2 bases at J, with 17 bases between the two ends. DNA of the CDR3: TGTGCCAGCAGCCCCGACGGGAGAGGCGCCACAGATACGCAGTATTTT. It translates to CASSPDGRGATDTQYF. The full variable domain, rest sourced from reference TRBV11-2 and TRBJ2-3, is EAGVAQSPRYKIIEKRQSVAFWCNPISGHATLYWYQQILGQGPKLLIQFQNNGVVDDSQLPKDRFSAERLKGVDSTLKIQPAKLEDSAVYLCASSPDGRGATDTQYFGPGTRLTVL.

The gene calls are TRBV4-1 and TRBJ2-3, with 12 bases fitting TRBD2. The CDR3 length is 18 residues. The germline V gene encodes CDR1 MGHRA and CDR2 YSYEKL. The V and J ends lost 3 bases and 3 bases, in that order; junction bases with no gene match: 10. The CDR3 nucleotides are TGCGCCAGCAGCCAGTCGCCAACTAGCGGGAGGACGACAGATACGCAGTATTTT. The encoded protein is CASSQSPTSGRTTDTQYF.

J is TRBJ2-2 and V is TRBV19; TRBD1 is a possible D gene (5 bases). This CDR3 comprises 17 residues. V lost 7 bases and J 6 bases, leaving 24 bases between the germline ends. Germline loops: CDR1 LNHDA, CDR2 SQIVND (reference sequence). CDR3 in DNA: TGTGCCAGTATTCCCCGTGTTGGGGCGGAAGGGGCCGGGGAGCTGTTTTTT. This translates into CASIPRVGAEGAGELFF.

The genes are TRBV7-8 and TRBJ2-3, with a weak D call TRBD2 (6 bases). V was cut by 6 bases and J by 5 bases, with 15 bases left in between. Germline loops: CDR1 SGHVS, CDR2 FQNEAQ. The CDR3 is made up of 14 amino acids. CDR3 coding DNA: TGTGCCAGCAGTCGACGCGCGGGGTTAGATACGCAGTATTTT. Protein sequence: CASSRRAGLDTQYF.

This chain joins TRBV5-4 and TRBJ2-5; TRBD2 aligns across 8 bases. Germline V CDR1 and CDR2: SGHNT, YYREEE (reference sequence). V lost 1 base to trimming and J lost 4 bases; unmatched junction nucleotides: 6. This CDR3 has 15 residues. In DNA form, the CDR3 reads TGTGCCAGCAGCTTGAAGGTAGCGGGGTTAGAGACCCAGTACTTC. As protein: CASSLKVAGLETQYF.

The gene calls are TRBV14 and TRBJ2-5, with D maybe TRBD2 (6 bases). Germline V gene lookup returns CDR1 SGHDN and CDR2 FVKESK. The V end lost 1 base, the J end lost 7 bases, and 13 bases lay between the germline ends. The CDR3 sequence is 14 residues long. The CDR3 nucleotides read TGTGCCAGCAGCCAAGGAGGCGGGGTGGGGACCCAGTACTTC. Translation gives CASSQGGGVGTQYF. Combining the CDR3 with reference TRBV14 and TRBJ2-5 gives the whole variable domain EAGVTQFPSHSVIEKGQTVTLRCDPISGHDNLYWYRRVMGKEIKFLLHFVKESKQDESGMPNNRFLAERTGGTYSTLKVQPAELEDSGVYFCASSQGGGVGTQYFGPGTRLLVL.

This clone was recorded only once. The chain links TRBV6-4 to TRBJ2-1; 7 bases map to TRBD1. The CDR3 consists of 13 residues. Germline trimming cut 5 bases from V and 10 bases from J; bases unmatched to any gene: 8. CDR1 and CDR2 from the germline V gene are MRHNA and SNTAGT. CDR3 DNA: TGTGCCAGCAGTCCGTGGACAGGTAGAGAGCAGTTCTTC. Translation gives CASSPWTGREQFF.

The chain uses TRBV11-2 and TRBJ1-4; D gene unclear. Germline CDR1 and CDR2: SGHAT and FQNNGV. V was shortened by 5 bases and J by 6 bases, with 13 bases between the two germline ends. The CDR3 contains 14 residues. DNA for the CDR3: TGTGCCAGCAGCCCCCGCCAGGCCGATGAAAAACTGTTTTTT. Amino acids: CASSPRQADEKLFF. Drawing the rest from reference TRBV11-2 and TRBJ1-4, the complete variable domain is EAGVAQSPRYKIIEKRQSVAFWCNPISGHATLYWYQQILGQGPKLLIQFQNNGVVDDSQLPKDRFSAERLKGVDSTLKIQPAKLEDSAVYLCASSPRQADEKLFFGSGTQLSVL.

The chain has TRBV11-2 and TRBJ2-7; TRBD1 agrees at 8 bases. Germline CDR1 is SGHAT and CDR2 is FQNNGV. V was clipped by 3 bases and J by 6 bases; unmatched bases: 4. This CDR3 region has 13 residues. Written as DNA, the CDR3 is TGTGCCAGCAGCTTGGACAGGGTTCGCGAGCAGTACTTC. Residues: CASSLDRVREQYF.

This chain joins TRBV7-2 and TRBJ2-1; D not certain. The CDR3 runs to 15 residues. Between the trimmed V and J ends, which lost 1 base and 8 bases, there was a span of 15 bases. Germline V gives CDR1 SGHTA, CDR2 FQGNSA. In DNA, the CDR3 is TGTGCCAGCAGCTTAGTGGCCCTCACGGCGGATGAGCAGTTCTTC. The encoded protein is CASSLVALTADEQFF.